This T cell receptor beta chain was documented in a study of OX40 agonist ivuxolimab in advanced cancers. Remarks on this clone: Antigen unknown.

There are 15 residues in the CDR3. The V gene's germline CDR1 is SEHNR and CDR2 FQNEAQ (reference sequence). V gave up 1 base and J gave up 8 bases, with 14 bases separating them. Study-wide findings and caveats: The antigens recognized by the expanded peripheral T cells, that is their antigen specificity, were not determined.

TCRdb's copy holds only in-frame clones and misses some; the assay was immunoSEQ multiplex PCR. The sample contains around 66,000 clones, about nine tenths of which appear only once. The material was CD4+ or CD8+ T cells sorted from blood, obtained in a trial of the OX40 agonist ivuxolimab. The J gene is TRBJ1-4, the V gene TRBV7-9; tentative D call: TRBD1 (6 bases). The TCR comes from an adult with an advanced solid tumor such as melanoma, head and neck, liver or kidney cancer. CDR3 DNA sequence: TGTGCCAGCAGCTTAGAGTCCCGGGACACAGAAAAACTGTTTTTT. The encoded protein is CASSLESRDTEKLFF. Full variable domain (remainder filled in from reference TRBV7-9 and TRBJ1-4): DTGVSQNPRHKITKRGQNVTFRCDPISEHNRLYWYRQTLGQGPEFLTYFQNEAQLEKSRLLSDRFSAERPKGSFSTLEIQRTEQGDSAMYLCASSLESRDTEKLFFGSGTQLSVL.